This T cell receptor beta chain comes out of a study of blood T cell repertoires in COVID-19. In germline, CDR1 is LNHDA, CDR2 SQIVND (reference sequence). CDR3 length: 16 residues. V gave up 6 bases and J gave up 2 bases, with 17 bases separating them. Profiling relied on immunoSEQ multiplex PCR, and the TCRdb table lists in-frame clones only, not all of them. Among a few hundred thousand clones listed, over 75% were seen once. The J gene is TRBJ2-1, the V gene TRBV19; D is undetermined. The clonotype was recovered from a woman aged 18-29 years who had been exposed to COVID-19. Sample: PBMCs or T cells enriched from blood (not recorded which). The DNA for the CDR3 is TGTGCCAGTAGCCCCCTCTGGTTGCGGCCCTACAATGAGCAGTTCTTC. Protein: CASSPLWLRPYNEQFF.